This entry describes one T cell receptor (beta chain). Antigen: not known. This entry is derived from a study of cytomegalovirus exposure and HLA in healthy donors. Overall study context: From HLA-typed donors, an early data release held roughly 80 million unique TCRs.

With 60 Vbeta and 13 Jbeta primers, the PCR was carried out. Measured with immunoSEQ multiplex PCR; TCRdb has only the in-frame clones, and not every one. In the table there are 150,000 to 200,000 clones, 75% to 85% of which are singletons. CDR1 and CDR2 from the germline V gene are SGHAT and FQNNGV. The ends were cut back, 5 bases at V and 2 bases at J, with 9 bases in the middle. The CDR3 extends over 13 amino acids. Study conclusions and caveats: The authors later found most CMV-associated TCR beta chains appeared HLA-restricted. Earlier analysis found most TCR beta V segments productive about 90% or about 30% of the time. One later analysis reportedly identified an Asian-associated ancestry cluster that showed fewer N-insertions than the approximately 700-donor mean.

This sequence joins TRBV11-2 and TRBJ1-1; the D gene is possibly TRBD1 (5 bases). This receptor was taken from a woman younger than 30 in good health and CMV-seronegative. The sequencing input was PBMCs. CDR3 loop: CASSRQFNTEAFF. The CDR3 nucleotides are TGTGCCAGCAGCCGACAGTTCAACACTGAAGCTTTCTTT.